The rows below give T cell receptor beta chains drawn from one sample of a study of cytomegalovirus exposure and HLA in healthy donors. The method was immunoSEQ multiplex PCR; TCRdb's version includes in-frame clones alone and lacks a portion of them. The sample consists of 30,000 to 40,000 clones, roughly four fifths of them appearing once. Sequenced sample: PBMCs. The receptors were sampled from a woman aged 30 to 39 in good health and CMV-seropositive. The CDR3 runs from the conserved cysteine through the conserved F or W. Each record gives: clone size, D gene, V gene, J gene, CDR3 DNA, CDR3 protein. D genes are given only for firm matches. Clone size is not always given. Where it is, it says once, few, many or a class for expanded clones.

NA	NA	TRBV7-8	TRBJ1-2	TGTGCCAGCAGCTTGAGGACTGGACCGACTTCTAACTATGGCTACACCTTC	CASSLRTGPTSNYGYTF
once	TRBD1	TRBV2	TRBJ2-7	TGTGCCAGCAGACCCGGGACAGGGGGTTACGAGCAGTACTTC	CASRPGTGGYEQYF
NA	TRBD2	TRBV7-2	TRBJ2-7	TGTGCCAGCAGCCCGCCGGGACTACCACCTGTGGGGCAGTACTTC	CASSPPGLPPVGQYF
NA	TRBD2	TRBV2	TRBJ2-7	TGTGCCAGCAGTGAAGGGCGGGGGTACGGAGGACGGGAGTACTTC	CASSEGRGYGGREYF
NA	TRBD2	TRBV2	TRBJ2-1	TGTGCCAGCAGTGATAGCGGGGGCAGAAATGAGCAGTTCTTC	CASSDSGGRNEQFF
NA	NA	TRBV6-5	TRBJ2-1	TGTGCCAGCAGTTATCTCTGGGCCGACAATGAGCAGTTCTTC	CASSYLWADNEQFF
NA	NA	TRBV30	TRBJ2-3	TGTGCCTGGAGTATCGGGGTTAGCACAGATACGCAGTATTTT	CAWSIGVSTDTQYF
NA	TRBD1	TRBV2	TRBJ2-7	TGTGCCAGCATGTCGACAGGGGGTACCTACGAGCAGTACTTC	CASMSTGGTYEQYF
NA	NA	TRBV5-8	TRBJ1-2	TGCGCCAGCAGCCGAGGCAGGGATAGCTATGGCTACACCTTC	CASSRGRDSYGYTF
NA	NA	TRBV5-5	TRBJ1-2	TGTGCCAGCAGCTTGAGTCGAACAGCTGGCTACACCTTC	CASSLSRTAGYTF
NA	NA	TRBV15	TRBJ2-3	TGTGCCACCGCTAGGGGTACAATCGGAGGCACAGATACGCAGTATTTT	CATARGTIGGTDTQYF
NA	NA	TRBV6-5	TRBJ1-2	TGTGCCAGCAGTTACGAAAGGGGCCCGAGTGGCTACACCTTC	CASSYERGPSGYTF
once	NA	TRBV18	TRBJ2-2	TGTGCCAGCTCACCAACGGCGAACACCGGGGAGCTGTTTTTT	CASSPTANTGELFF
NA	NA	TRBV6-1	TRBJ2-6	TGTGCCAGCAGTGAGTCGGTCTCTGGGGCCAACGTCCTGACTTTC	CASSESVSGANVLTF
NA	TRBD1	TRBV7-9	TRBJ1-1	TGTGCCAGCAGCTTAGCGGGGGACAGTTACACTGAAGCTTTCTTT	CASSLAGDSYTEAFF
NA	NA	TRBV2	TRBJ1-1	TGTGCCAGCAGAGTAAACAGGGACACTGAAGCTCTCTTT	CASRVNRDTEALF
NA	NA	TRBV27	TRBJ1-2	TGTGCCAGCAGTTTATCGTGGAGGGGCTATGGCTACACCTTC	CASSLSWRGYGYTF
NA	TRBD1	TRBV5-1	TRBJ1-2	TGCGCCAGCAGCTTGGCGGACAGGCGCGGCTACACCTTC	CASSLADRRGYTF
NA	TRBD1	TRBV6-1	TRBJ1-1	TGTGCCAGCAGTTGGACAGGGCAAACTGAAGCTTTCTTT	CASSWTGQTEAFF
NA	TRBD2	TRBV11-2	TRBJ2-5	TGTGCCAGCAGCTTAGTTCCAGCGGGAGGTACCCAAGAGATCCAGTACTTC	CASSLVPAGGTQEIQYF
NA	TRBD2	TRBV18	TRBJ2-1	TGTGCCAGCTCCCCTAGCGGGGGCTTCAATGAGCAGTTCTTC	CASSPSGGFNEQFF
NA	NA	TRBV10-2	TRBJ1-2	TGCGCCAGCAGTGACACACCCTTGGCCTATGGCTACACCTTC	CASSDTPLAYGYTF
NA	NA	TRBV19	TRBJ1-1	TGTGCCAGTAGTTCCGCCGGGGAGGGAAGGAACACTGAAGCTTTCTTT	CASSSAGEGRNTEAFF
NA	TRBD1	TRBV18	TRBJ2-5	TGTGCCAGCTCACCAAACAGGGGGCAGGGAGAGACCCAGTACTTC	CASSPNRGQGETQYF
few	NA	TRBV27	TRBJ1-1	TGTGCCAGCAGTTTATCCTATAGCACTGAAGCTTTCTTT	CASSLSYSTEAFF
once	NA	TRBV6-6	TRBJ2-7	TGTGCCAGCAGCCGGACTGTCTACGAGCAGTACTTC	CASSRTVYEQYF
NA	TRBD1	TRBV5-1	TRBJ2-5	TGCGCCAGCAGCCCGGGGACAGGGTTAGAAGAGACCCAGTACTTC	CASSPGTGLEETQYF
NA	TRBD1	TRBV28	TRBJ1-5	TGTGCCAGCAGTTTTTCTGCCGGACAGGGAAATCAGCCCCAGCATTTT	CASSFSAGQGNQPQHF
once	TRBD2	TRBV4-1	TRBJ2-3	TGCGCCAGCAGCCGACGGGCTAGCGGGGCAACAGATACGCAGTATTTT	CASSRRASGATDTQYF
NA	NA	TRBV4-2	TRBJ2-7	TGTGCCAGCAGCCAAGAGGGGGGTATCGTTTTAAGCGAGCAGTACTTC	CASSQEGGIVLSEQYF
NA	TRBD1	TRBV19	TRBJ1-3	TGTGCCAGTAGTATCGGTTACCCAGGGGGCGTTGGAAACACCATATATTTT	CASSIGYPGGVGNTIYF
NA	TRBD2	TRBV30	TRBJ2-1	TGTGCCTGGAGTCGCGGGAGCTCCTACAATGAGCAGTTCTTC	CAWSRGSSYNEQFF
once	TRBD1	TRBV7-9	TRBJ2-6	TGTGCCAGCAGCTTAGCGGACAGGGTTGGGGCCAACGCCCTGACTTTC	CASSLADRVGANALTF
NA	TRBD1	TRBV7-3	TRBJ1-1	TGTGCCAGCCGACAGGGGTTCAACACTGAAGCTTTCTTT	CASRQGFNTEAFF
NA	TRBD1	TRBV18	TRBJ1-5	TGTGCCAGCTCACTAGGACAGGCCAATCAGCCCCAGCATTTT	CASSLGQANQPQHF
NA	TRBD1	TRBV5-1	TRBJ1-1	TGCGCCAGCAGCTTGGTTGCCGGACAGGGGAGGACTGAAGCTTTCTTT	CASSLVAGQGRTEAFF
NA	TRBD1	TRBV6-5	TRBJ2-7	TGTGCCAGCAGCTCCGACAGGGGTGGGGTCTACGAGCAGTACTTC	CASSSDRGGVYEQYF
NA	TRBD1	TRBV5-1	TRBJ2-7	TGCGCCAGCAGCCCGGGGACAGGGAAGTACGAGCAGTACTTC	CASSPGTGKYEQYF
NA	TRBD2	TRBV29-1	TRBJ2-1	TGCAGCGTTGGAAGGACTAGCGGCTACAATGAGCAGTTCTTC	CSVGRTSGYNEQFF
NA	NA	TRBV5-8	TRBJ2-5	TGTGCCAGCAGCCCAGAAAAGTACAGGGGAGGAAAGACCCAGTACTTC	CASSPEKYRGGKTQYF
few	NA	TRBV7-4	TRBJ1-1	TGTGCCAGCAGGGTAAACAGTGCCACGAACACTGAAGCTTTCTTT	CASRVNSATNTEAFF
NA	NA	TRBV5-4	TRBJ2-2	TGTGCCAGCAGCTTGGGAGGCAGAAACACCGGGGAGCTGTTTTTT	CASSLGGRNTGELFF
few	NA	TRBV7-7	TRBJ1-3	TGTGCTAGCAGCTTATCCCCCCAATTTGGAAACACCATATATTTT	CASSLSPQFGNTIYF
NA	NA	TRBV5-1	TRBJ2-5	TGCGCCAGCAGCGCCACAGGGAGAGAGACCCAGTACTTC	CASSATGRETQYF
NA	TRBD2	TRBV29-1	TRBJ2-1	TGCAGCGTTCGACTAGCCGCCGGGGGGGCGAACAATGAGCAGTTCTTC	CSVRLAAGGANNEQFF